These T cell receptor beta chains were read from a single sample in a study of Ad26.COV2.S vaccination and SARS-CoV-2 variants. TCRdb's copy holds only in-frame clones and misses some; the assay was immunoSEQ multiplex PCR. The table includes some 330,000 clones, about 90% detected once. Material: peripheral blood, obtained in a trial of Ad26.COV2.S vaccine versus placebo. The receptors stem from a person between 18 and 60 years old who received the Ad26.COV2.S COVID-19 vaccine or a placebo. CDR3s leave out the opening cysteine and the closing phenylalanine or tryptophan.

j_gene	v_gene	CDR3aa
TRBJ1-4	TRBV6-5	ASSYGTDEKLF
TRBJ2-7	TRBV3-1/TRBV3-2	ASSQRAGVYDEQY
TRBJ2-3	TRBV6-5	ASRTGMPDTQY
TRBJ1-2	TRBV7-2	ASRDKTNYGYT
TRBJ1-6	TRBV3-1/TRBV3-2	ASSQYFSPLH
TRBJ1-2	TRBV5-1	ASKQGNYGYT
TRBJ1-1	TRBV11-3	ASSLGGAGAF
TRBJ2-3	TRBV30	AWSSLTGQVLDTQY
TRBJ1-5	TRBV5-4	ASSWEGQPPQH
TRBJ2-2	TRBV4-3	ASSRWGDRKNTGELF
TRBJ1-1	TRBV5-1	ASSLGQGGTEAF
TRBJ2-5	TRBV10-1	ASSERRFQETQY
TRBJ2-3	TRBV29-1	SVEDANTQY
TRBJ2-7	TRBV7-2	ASSLGGWGLYEQY
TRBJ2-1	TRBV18	ASSPPGGNEQF
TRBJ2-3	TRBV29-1	SVETGTDTQY
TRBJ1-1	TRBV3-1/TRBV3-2	ASSTPPPYPEAF
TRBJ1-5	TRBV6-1	ASSDHGFDQPQH
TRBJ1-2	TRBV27	ASSTTGGANYGYT
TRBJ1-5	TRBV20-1	SASPGARIQPQH
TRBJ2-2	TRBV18	ASSPLTGLNTGELF
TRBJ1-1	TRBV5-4	ASSLPGRGFMNTEAF
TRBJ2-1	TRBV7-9	ASSLQGAGNEQF
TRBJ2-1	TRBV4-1	ASSQRTAKVWYNEQF
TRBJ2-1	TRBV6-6	ASSYSAGRTYNEQF
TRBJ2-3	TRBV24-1	ATSDSFFDTQY
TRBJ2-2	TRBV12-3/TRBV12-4	ASSYFTGELF
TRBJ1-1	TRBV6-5	ASSSPARGRYTEAF
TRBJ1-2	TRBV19	ASSMGDAPNYGYT